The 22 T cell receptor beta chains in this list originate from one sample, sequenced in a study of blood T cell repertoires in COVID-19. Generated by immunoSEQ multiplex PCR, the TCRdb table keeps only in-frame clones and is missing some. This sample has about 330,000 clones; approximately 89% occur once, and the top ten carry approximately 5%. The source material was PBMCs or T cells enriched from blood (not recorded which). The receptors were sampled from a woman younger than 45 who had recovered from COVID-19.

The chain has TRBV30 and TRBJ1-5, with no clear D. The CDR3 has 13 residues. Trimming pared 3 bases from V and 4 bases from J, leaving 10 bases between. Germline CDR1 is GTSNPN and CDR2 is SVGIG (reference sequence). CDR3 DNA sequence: TGTGCCTGGAGCGGCAGGTATAATCAGCCCCAGCATTTT. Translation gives CAWSGRYNQPQHF.

The CDR3 loop is CASSLTASTGEETQYF. CDR3 coding DNA: TGCGCCAGCAGCCTCACCGCTTCGACAGGGGAAGAGACCCAGTACTTC. The chain recombines TRBV5-1 with TRBJ2-5; TRBD1 matches 8 bases. V shed 4 bases, J shed 3 bases, and the junction held 11 bases outside the gene matches. This CDR3 comprises 16 residues. CDR1 is SGHRS, CDR2 YFSETQ, per germline.

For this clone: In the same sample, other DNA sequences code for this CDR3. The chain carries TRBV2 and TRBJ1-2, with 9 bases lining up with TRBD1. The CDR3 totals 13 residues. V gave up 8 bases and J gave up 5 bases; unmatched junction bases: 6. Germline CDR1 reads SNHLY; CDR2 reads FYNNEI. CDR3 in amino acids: CASGPGQGYGYTF. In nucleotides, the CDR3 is TGTGCCAGCGGCCCGGGACAGGGATATGGCTACACCTTC.

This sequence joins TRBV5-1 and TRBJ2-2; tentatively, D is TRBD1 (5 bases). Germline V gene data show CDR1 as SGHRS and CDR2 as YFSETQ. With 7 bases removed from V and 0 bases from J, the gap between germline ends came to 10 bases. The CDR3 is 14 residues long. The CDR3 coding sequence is TGCGCCAGCGCGGACAACGCGAACACCGGGGAGCTGTTTTTT. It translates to CASADNANTGELFF.

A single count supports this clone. The CDR3, as DNA: TGTGCCAGCAGTTTACCAGGGCTCGGAGAGACCCAGTACTTC. Translating gives CASSLPGLGETQYF. This chain uses TRBV28 with TRBJ2-5, with D perhaps TRBD1 (5 bases). Trimming cost V 2 bases and J 4 bases, with 11 bases left between them. Germline CDR1 is MDHEN and CDR2 is SYDVKM. CDR3 length: 14 residues.

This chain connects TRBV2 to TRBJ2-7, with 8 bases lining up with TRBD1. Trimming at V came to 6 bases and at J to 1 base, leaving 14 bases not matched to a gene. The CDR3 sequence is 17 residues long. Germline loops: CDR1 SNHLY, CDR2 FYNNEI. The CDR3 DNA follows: TGTGCCAGCAGCGATTCGGACAGGGTAAAAGGGTCCTACGAGCAGTACTTC. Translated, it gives CASSDSDRVKGSYEQYF.

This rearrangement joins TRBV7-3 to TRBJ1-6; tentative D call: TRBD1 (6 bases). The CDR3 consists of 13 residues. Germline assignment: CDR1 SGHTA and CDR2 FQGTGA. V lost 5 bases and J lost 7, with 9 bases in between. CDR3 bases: TGTGCCAGCAGCCCGGACAGAAATTCACCCCTCCACTTT. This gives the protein CASSPDRNSPLHF.

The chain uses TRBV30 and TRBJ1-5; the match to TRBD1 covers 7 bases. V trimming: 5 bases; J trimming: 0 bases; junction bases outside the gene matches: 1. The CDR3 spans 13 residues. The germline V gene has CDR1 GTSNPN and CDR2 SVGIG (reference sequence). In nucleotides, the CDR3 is TGTGCCTGGGGACAGGATAGCAATCAGCCCCAGCATTTT. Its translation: CAWGQDSNQPQHF.

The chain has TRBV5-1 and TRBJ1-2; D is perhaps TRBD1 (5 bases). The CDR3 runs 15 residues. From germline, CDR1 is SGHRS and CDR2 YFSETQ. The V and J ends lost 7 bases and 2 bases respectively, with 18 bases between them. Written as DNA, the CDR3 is TGCGCCAGCGGGAGGGAACCAGGGCAAAACTATGGCTACACCTTC. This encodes CASGREPGQNYGYTF.

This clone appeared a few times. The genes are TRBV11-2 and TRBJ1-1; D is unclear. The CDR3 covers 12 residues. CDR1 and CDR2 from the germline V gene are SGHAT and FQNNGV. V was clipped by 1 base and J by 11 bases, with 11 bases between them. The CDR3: CASSLGTGWAFF. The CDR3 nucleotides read TGTGCCAGCAGCTTAGGTACGGGGTGGGCTTTCTTT.

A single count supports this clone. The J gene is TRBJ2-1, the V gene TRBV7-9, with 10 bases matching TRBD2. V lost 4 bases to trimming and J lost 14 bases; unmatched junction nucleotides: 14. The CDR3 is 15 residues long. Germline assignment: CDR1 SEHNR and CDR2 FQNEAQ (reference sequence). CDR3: CASSSSAQTLAGEFF. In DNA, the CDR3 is TGTGCCAGCAGCTCATCCGCCCAAACCCTAGCGGGGGAGTTCTTC. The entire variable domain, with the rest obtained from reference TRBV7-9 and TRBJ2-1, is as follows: DTGVSQNPRHKITKRGQNVTFRCDPISEHNRLYWYRQTLGQGPEFLTYFQNEAQLEKSRLLSDRFSAERPKGSFSTLEIQRTEQGDSAMYLCASSSSAQTLAGEFFGPGTRLTVL.

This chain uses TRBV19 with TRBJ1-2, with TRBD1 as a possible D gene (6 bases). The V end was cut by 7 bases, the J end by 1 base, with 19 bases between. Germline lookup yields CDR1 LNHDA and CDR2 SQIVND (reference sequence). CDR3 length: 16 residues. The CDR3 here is CASTLSDRRGNYGYTF. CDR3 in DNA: TGTGCCAGTACTCTCTCCGACAGGCGCGGTAACTATGGCTACACCTTC.

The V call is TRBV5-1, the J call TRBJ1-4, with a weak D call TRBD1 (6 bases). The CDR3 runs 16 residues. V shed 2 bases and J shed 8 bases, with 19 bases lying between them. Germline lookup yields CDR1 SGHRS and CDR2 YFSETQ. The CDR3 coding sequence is TGCGCCAGCAGCTTCCGGCCAGGGGAGGGAAGGGAAAAACTGTTTTTT. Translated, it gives CASSFRPGEGREKLFF.

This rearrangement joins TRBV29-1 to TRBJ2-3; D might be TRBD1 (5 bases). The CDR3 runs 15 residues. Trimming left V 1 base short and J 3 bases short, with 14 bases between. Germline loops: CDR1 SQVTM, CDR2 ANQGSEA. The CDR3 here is CSVEGGRYGTDTQYF. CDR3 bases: TGCAGCGTTGAAGGGGGCCGATACGGAACAGATACGCAGTATTTT.

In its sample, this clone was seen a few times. The CDR3 is CASTFTGELFF. The CDR3 coding sequence is TGTGCCAGCACCTTCACCGGGGAGCTGTTTTTT. V is TRBV28 and J is TRBJ2-2; D unclear. The CDR3 contains 11 residues. V lost 7 bases, J lost 4 bases, and 4 bases lay in between. Germline-derived CDR1 and CDR2 are MDHEN and SYDVKM.

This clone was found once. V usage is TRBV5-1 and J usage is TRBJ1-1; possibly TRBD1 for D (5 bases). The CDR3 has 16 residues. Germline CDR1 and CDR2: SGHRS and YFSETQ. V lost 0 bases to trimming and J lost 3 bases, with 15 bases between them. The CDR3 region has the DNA TGCGCCAGCAGCTTGGACTTCCACAGGTTGGACACTGAAGCTTTCTTT. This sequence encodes CASSLDFHRLDTEAFF.

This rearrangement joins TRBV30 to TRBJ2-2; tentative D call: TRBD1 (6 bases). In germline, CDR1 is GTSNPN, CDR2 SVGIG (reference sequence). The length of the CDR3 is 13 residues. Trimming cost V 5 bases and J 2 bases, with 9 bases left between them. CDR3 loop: CAWWDTNTGELFF. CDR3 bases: TGTGCCTGGTGGGACACCAACACCGGGGAGCTGTTTTTT.

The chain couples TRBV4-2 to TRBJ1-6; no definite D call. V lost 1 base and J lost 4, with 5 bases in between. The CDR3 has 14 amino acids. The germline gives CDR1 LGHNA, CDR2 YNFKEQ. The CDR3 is CASSQGSYNSPLHF. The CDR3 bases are TGTGCCAGCAGCCAAGGCAGTTATAATTCACCCCTCCACTTT.

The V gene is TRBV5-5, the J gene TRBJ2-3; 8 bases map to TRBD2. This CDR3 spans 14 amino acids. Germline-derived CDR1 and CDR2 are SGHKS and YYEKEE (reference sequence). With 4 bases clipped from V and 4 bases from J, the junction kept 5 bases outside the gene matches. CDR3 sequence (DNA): TGTGCCAGCAGCCTCCGGGGGGGACCAGATACGCAGTATTTT. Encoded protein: CASSLRGGPDTQYF.

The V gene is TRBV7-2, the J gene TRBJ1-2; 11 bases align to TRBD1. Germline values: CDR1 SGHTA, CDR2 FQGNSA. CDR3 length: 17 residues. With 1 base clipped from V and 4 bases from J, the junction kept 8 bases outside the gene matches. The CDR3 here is CASSLDGTGGTTYGYTF. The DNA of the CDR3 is TGTGCCAGCAGCTTAGACGGGACAGGGGGAACAACCTATGGCTACACCTTC.

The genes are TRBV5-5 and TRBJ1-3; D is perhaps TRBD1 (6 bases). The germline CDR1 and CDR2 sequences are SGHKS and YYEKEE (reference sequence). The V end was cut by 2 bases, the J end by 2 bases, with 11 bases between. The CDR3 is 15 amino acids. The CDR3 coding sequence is TGTGCCAGCAGCTTCGGGGGGACAACTGGAAACACCATATATTTT. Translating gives CASSFGGTTGNTIYF. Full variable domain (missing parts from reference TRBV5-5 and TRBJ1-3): DAGVTQSPTHLIKTRGQQVTLRCSPISGHKSVSWYQQVLGQGPQFIFQYYEKEERGRGNFPDRFSARQFPNYSSELNVNALLLGDSALYLCASSFGGTTGNTIYFGEGSWLTVV.

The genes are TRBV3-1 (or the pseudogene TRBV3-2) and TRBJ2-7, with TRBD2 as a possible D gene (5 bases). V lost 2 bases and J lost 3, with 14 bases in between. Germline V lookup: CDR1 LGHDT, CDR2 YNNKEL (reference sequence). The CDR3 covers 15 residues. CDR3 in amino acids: CASSQFWGEGYEQYF. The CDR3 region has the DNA TGTGCCAGCAGCCAATTCTGGGGTGAGGGCTACGAGCAGTACTTC.